This TCR beta chain was identified in a study of T cells in narcolepsy. Study-level points and caveats: Blood of same and different patients, but not healthy controls, reportedly held recurring autoreactive clonotypes. Same-patient CSF and blood CD4+ T cell clonotypes included HCRT-specific and TRIB2-specific autoreactive ones.

Comment on this clone: Its antigen is unidentified.

Trimming cost V 7 bases and J 0 bases, with 9 bases left between them. Germline values: CDR1 SNHLY, CDR2 FYNNEI. CDR3 length: 14 amino acids. Generated by immunoSEQ multiplex PCR, the TCRdb table keeps only in-frame clones and is missing some. The repertoire holds 15,000 to 20,000 clones, with 85% to 90% as singletons. The sequence derives from a human donor in good health. This chain uses TRBV2 with TRBJ2-2; no reliable D call. Sequenced: memory (CD45RA-) CD4+ T cells from blood. CDR3 bases: TGTGCCAGCAAGAAGGAACCGAACACCGGGGAGCTGTTTTTT. Its translation is CASKKEPNTGELFF.